This TCR beta chain was captured in a study of shared clonotypes between healthy human individuals. Profiling relied on immunoSEQ multiplex PCR, and the TCRdb table lists in-frame clones only, not all of them. Of roughly 2,300,000 clones listed, around 93% are singletons. The ends lost 5 bases at V and 4 bases at J; junction bases unmatched: 4. Germline CDR1 and CDR2: SGHVS and FNYEAQ. There are 14 residues in the CDR3. The chain uses TRBV7-6 and TRBJ2-5, with 10 bases lining up with TRBD2. This TCR derives from a young man in good health. Some clones in this sample may be carry-over from other donors' samples. The sample comprised naive CD4+ T cells from PBMCs. The subset here: CD45RA+ positively selected. For the CDR3, the DNA is TGTGCCAGCAGCCGTAGCGGGAGGATAGAGACCCAGTACTTC. Translating it yields CASSRSGRIETQYF.